The sample holds a few counts of the clone carrying this T cell receptor beta chain. Its antigen is unidentified. Germline CDR1 is MGHDK and CDR2 is SYGVNS. V lost 3 bases, J lost 2 bases, and 10 bases lay in between. The CDR3 is 15 amino acids. Each of the patients experienced relapse following autologous stem cell transplantation, and their brentuximab vedotin exposure differed. The source of the sample is a study of PD-1 blockade in classical Hodgkin lymphoma. Study-level findings and limits: Why repertoires differed is undefined; disease activity or prior therapy possibly contributed.

Profiled with immunoSEQ multiplex PCR; TCRdb holds only in-frame clones, not every one. The profile shows fewer than 30,000 clones, approximately 72% of them singletons. Specimen: peripheral blood mononuclear cells (PBMCs), collected before the second cycle of nivolumab. This TCR derives from a human donor with classical Hodgkin lymphoma. The genes are TRBV25-1 and TRBJ2-2; D is undetermined. CDR3 sequence reads: CASSDFGVNTGELFF. The CDR3 DNA reads as TGTGCCAGCAGTGATTTCGGAGTAAACACCGGGGAGCTGTTTTTT.